Detailed here is one T cell receptor (beta chain). The data were obtained in a study of blood T cell repertoires in COVID-19. Background on the study: The samples span acute and convalescent COVID-19 from the United States, Italy and Spain.

The CDR3 sequence is 16 residues long. The germline V gene has CDR1 MGHDK and CDR2 SYGVNS. Between the trimmed V and J ends, which lost 7 bases and 3 bases, there was a span of 21 bases. Original analysis: Using reference gene primer amplification, nucleated cell counts were estimated. Sequencing was performed with immunoSEQ multiplex PCR; in TCRdb, only in-frame clones are kept and a portion is missing. D and trimming come from the DNA, and the V and J calls and clone size come from that table. The sample carries about 69,000 clones, over 75% recorded once. The rearrangement links TRBV25-1 to TRBJ1-1; possible D gene TRBD1, 5 bases. The source of this sequence is a man older than 75 with acute or convalescent COVID-19. The sequenced material came from peripheral blood. The CDR3 DNA reads TGTGCCAGCACTCCCTTTGGAAGGGGTTCCCACACTGAAGCTTTCTTT. Translation: CASTPFGRGSHTEAFF.